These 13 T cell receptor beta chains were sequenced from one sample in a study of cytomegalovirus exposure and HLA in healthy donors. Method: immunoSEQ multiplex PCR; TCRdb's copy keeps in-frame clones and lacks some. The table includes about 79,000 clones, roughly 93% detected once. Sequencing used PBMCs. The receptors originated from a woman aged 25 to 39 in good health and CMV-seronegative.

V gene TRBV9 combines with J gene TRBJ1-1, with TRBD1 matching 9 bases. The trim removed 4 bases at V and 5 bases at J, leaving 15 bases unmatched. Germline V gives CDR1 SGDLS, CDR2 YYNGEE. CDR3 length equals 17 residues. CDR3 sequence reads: CASSPTSGTGLWTEAFF. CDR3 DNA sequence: TGTGCCAGCAGCCCAACCTCCGGGACAGGGTTGTGGACTGAAGCTTTCTTT.

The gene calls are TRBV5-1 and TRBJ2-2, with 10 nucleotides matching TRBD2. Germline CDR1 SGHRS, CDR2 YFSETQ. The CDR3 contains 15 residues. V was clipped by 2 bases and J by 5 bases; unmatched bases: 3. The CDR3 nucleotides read TGCGCCAGCAGCTTAGAGACTAGCGGGACCGGGGAGCTGTTTTTT. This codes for CASSLETSGTGELFF. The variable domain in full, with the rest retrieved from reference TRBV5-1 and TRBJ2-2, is KAGVTQTPRYLIKTRGQQVTLSCSPISGHRSVSWYQQTPGQGLQFLFEYFSETQRNKGNFPGRFSGRQFSNSRSEMNVSTLELGDSALYLCASSLETSGTGELFFGEGSRLTVL.

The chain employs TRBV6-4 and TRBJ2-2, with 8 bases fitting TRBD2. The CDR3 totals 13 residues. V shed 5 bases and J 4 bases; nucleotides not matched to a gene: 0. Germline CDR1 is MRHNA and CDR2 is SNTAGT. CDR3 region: CASSSGSTGELFF. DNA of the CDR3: TGTGCCAGCAGTAGCGGGAGCACCGGGGAGCTGTTTTTT.

The CDR3 protein is CASSLAGAGETQYF. In nucleotides, the CDR3 is TGTGCCAGCAGCTTAGCAGGGGCCGGGGAGACCCAGTACTTC. The genes are TRBV7-2 and TRBJ2-5, with a tentative D call TRBD1 (5 bases). CDR3 length: 14 residues. Germline assignment: CDR1 SGHTA and CDR2 FQGNSA. V lost 0 bases and J 5 bases, leaving 10 bases between the germline ends.

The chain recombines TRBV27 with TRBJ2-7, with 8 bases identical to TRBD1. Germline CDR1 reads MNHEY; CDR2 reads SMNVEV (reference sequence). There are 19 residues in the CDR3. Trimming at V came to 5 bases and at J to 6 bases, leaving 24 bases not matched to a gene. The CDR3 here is CASSRFGTGPKRGVGEQYF. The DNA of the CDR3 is TGTGCCAGCAGTAGATTCGGGACAGGCCCGAAGAGGGGGGTGGGCGAGCAGTACTTC.

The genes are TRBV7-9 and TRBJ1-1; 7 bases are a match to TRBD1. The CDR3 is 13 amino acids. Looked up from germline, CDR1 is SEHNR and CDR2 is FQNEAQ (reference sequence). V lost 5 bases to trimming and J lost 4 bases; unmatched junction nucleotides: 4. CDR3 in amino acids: CASSRQGFTEAFF. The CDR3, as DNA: TGTGCCAGCAGCCGACAGGGTTTCACTGAAGCTTTCTTT. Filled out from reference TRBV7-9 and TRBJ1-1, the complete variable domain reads DTGVSQNPRHKITKRGQNVTFRCDPISEHNRLYWYRQTLGQGPEFLTYFQNEAQLEKSRLLSDRFSAERPKGSFSTLEIQRTEQGDSAMYLCASSRQGFTEAFFGQGTRLTVV.

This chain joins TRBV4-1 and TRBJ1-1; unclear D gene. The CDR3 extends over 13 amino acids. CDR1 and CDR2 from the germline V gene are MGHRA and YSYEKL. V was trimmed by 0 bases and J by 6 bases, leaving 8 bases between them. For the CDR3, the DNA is TGCGCCAGCAGCCAAGAAAAAGTAGCTGAAGCTTTCTTT. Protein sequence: CASSQEKVAEAFF.

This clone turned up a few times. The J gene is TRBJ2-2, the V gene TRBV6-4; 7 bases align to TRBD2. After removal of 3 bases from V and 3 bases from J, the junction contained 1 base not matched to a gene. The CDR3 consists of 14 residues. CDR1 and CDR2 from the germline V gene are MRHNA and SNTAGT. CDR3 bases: TGTGCCAGCAGTGAGGGGGGGGACACCGGGGAGCTGTTTTTT. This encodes CASSEGGDTGELFF.

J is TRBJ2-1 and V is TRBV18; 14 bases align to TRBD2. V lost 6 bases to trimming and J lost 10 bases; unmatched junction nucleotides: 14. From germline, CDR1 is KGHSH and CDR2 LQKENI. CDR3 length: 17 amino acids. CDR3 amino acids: CASSQTGTSGRSREQFF. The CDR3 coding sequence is TGTGCCAGCTCTCAAACCGGGACTAGCGGGAGATCCCGGGAGCAGTTCTTC.

CDR3 bases: TGCGCCAGCAGCTTGGTGAGACTAGCGGGATCGAGCTCCTACAATGAGCAGTTCTTC. Translating it yields CASSLVRLAGSSSYNEQFF. The chain links TRBV5-1 to TRBJ2-1; TRBD2 aligns across 11 bases. V gave up 0 bases and J gave up 0 bases; unmatched junction bases: 8. The CDR3 sequence is 19 residues long. Germline-derived CDR1 and CDR2 are SGHRS and YFSETQ.

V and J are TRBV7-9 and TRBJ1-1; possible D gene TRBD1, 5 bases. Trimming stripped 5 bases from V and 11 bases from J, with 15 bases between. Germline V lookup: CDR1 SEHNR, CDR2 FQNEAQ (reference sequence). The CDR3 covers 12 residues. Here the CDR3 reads CASSPTSRGAFF. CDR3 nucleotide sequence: TGTGCCAGCAGCCCCACTTCCCGGGGGGCTTTCTTT.

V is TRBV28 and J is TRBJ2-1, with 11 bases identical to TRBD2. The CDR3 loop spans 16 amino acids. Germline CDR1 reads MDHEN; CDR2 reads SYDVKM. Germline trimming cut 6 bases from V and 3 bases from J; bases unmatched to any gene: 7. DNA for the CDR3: TGTGCCAGCAGCTTGGCCCTAGCGGGGGGCTACAATGAGCAGTTCTTC. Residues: CASSLALAGGYNEQFF.

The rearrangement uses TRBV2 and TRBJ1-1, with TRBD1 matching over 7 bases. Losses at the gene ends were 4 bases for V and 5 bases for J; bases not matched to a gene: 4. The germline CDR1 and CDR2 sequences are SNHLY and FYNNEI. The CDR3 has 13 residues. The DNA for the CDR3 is TGTGCCAGCAGTGGACAGGGAAGAACTGAAGCTTTCTTT. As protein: CASSGQGRTEAFF. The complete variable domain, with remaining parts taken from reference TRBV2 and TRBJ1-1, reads EPEVTQTPSHQVTQMGQEVILRCVPISNHLYFYWYRQILGQKVEFLVSFYNNEISEKSEIFDDQFSVERPDGSNFTLKIRSTKLEDSAMYFCASSGQGRTEAFFGQGTRLTVV.